Each of the 9 T cell receptor beta chains below was sequenced from the same sample in a study of blood T cell repertoires in COVID-19. The table came from immunoSEQ multiplex PCR; TCRdb's copy has only in-frame clones and leaves some out. Of roughly 120,000 clones in the sample, roughly four fifths were seen once. The sample comprised peripheral blood. These receptors all come from a woman aged 55 to 70 with acute or convalescent COVID-19.

V is TRBV19 and J is TRBJ2-1; 8 nucleotides align to TRBD2. Germline V gene sequence: CDR1 LNHDA, CDR2 SQIVND (reference sequence). With V trimmed by 0 bases and J by 7 bases, 14 bases remained unmatched. This CDR3 is 18 amino acids long. The CDR3 here is CASSIESVRLAGRNEQFF. The DNA for the CDR3 is TGTGCCAGTAGTATAGAGTCTGTTAGGCTAGCGGGCAGGAATGAGCAGTTCTTC.

Turning to this clone: Other DNA sequences in this specimen translate into the identical CDR3. The rearrangement joins TRBV28 to TRBJ1-1; D possibly corresponds to TRBD1 (5 bases). Per the germline V gene, CDR1 is MDHEN and CDR2 is SYDVKM. The CDR3 totals 13 residues. Trimming removed 5 bases at V and 4 bases at J, with 11 bases between. The CDR3 spells CASSAGTGTEAFF. The DNA of the CDR3 is TGTGCCAGCAGTGCGGGGACGGGCACTGAAGCTTTCTTT.

J is TRBJ1-5 and V is TRBV2, with 7 bases identical to TRBD1. The V segment lost 5 bases and the J segment 0 bases; nucleotides outside the gene matches: 4. From germline, CDR1 is SNHLY and CDR2 FYNNEI. This CDR3 is built from 15 residues. The CDR3 DNA sequence: TGTGCCAGCAGTCGACAGGGAAGTAGCAATCAGCCCCAGCATTTT. It specifies CASSRQGSSNQPQHF.

Written as DNA, the CDR3 is TGCGCCAGCAGCTTGGACAGGGGCCCCACTGAAGCTTTCTTT. Residues: CASSLDRGPTEAFF. The V call is TRBV5-1, the J call TRBJ1-1, with 7 bases lining up with TRBD1. Losses at the gene ends were 0 bases for V and 4 bases for J; bases not matched to a gene: 3. This CDR3 has 14 amino acids. CDR1 and CDR2 from the germline V gene are SGHRS and YFSETQ.

V gene TRBV5-6 combines with J gene TRBJ2-3, with 11 positions matching TRBD1. V dropped 5 bases and J dropped 5; count of bases not matched to a gene: 7. Germline V gene sequence: CDR1 SGHDT, CDR2 YYEEEE. The CDR3 is made up of 15 amino acids. In DNA, the CDR3 is TGTGCCAGCAGTCTCGGACAGGGGGCTGGAGATACGCAGTATTTT. Translated, it gives CASSLGQGAGDTQYF.

This clone was observed a single time. The chain joins TRBV18 to TRBJ2-1; 8 nucleotides match TRBD1. The CDR3 covers 21 residues. V shed 4 bases and J 5 bases; nucleotides not matched to a gene: 25. Germline V gene lookup returns CDR1 KGHSH and CDR2 LQKENI. This chain's CDR3 is CASSLLRGQVLFIFANNEQFF. CDR3 bases: TGTGCCAGCTCACTGCTGCGGGGACAGGTCCTTTTCATCTTCGCAAACAATGAGCAGTTCTTC.

The genes are TRBV30 and TRBJ1-2; D gene unclear. The CDR3 totals 11 residues. The V end lost 4 bases, the J end lost 1 base, and 4 bases lay between the germline ends. Germline V gene lookup returns CDR1 GTSNPN and CDR2 SVGIG (reference sequence). The CDR3 DNA reads TGTGCCTGGACAGATAACTATGGCTACACCTTC. Protein sequence: CAWTDNYGYTF. The variable domain in full, with the rest retrieved from reference TRBV30 and TRBJ1-2, is SQTIHQWPATLVQPVGSPLSLECTVEGTSNPNLYWYRQAAGRGLQLLFYSVGIGQISSEVPQNLSASRPQDRQFILSSKKLLLSDSGFYLCAWTDNYGYTFGSGTRLTVV.

This chain uses TRBV19 with TRBJ1-5, with no clear D. The CDR3 extends over 16 amino acids. The germline V gene has CDR1 LNHDA and CDR2 SQIVND (reference sequence). The V end lost 6 bases, the J end lost 4 bases, and 19 bases lay between the germline ends. The CDR3 bases are TGTGCCAGTAGCACCCCGTTGTGGAGGGTGAATCAGCCCCAGCATTTT. Residues: CASSTPLWRVNQPQHF.

V gene TRBV2 combines with J gene TRBJ1-6; 7 positions agree with TRBD1. This CDR3 is 16 amino acids long. Per the germline V gene, CDR1 is SNHLY and CDR2 is FYNNEI. V gave up 2 bases and J gave up 11 bases; unmatched junction bases: 12. The CDR3 DNA sequence: TGTGCCAGCAGTGAAAACGGTCGGACAGGTCTTACACCCCTCCACTTT. It yields the protein CASSENGRTGLTPLHF.